A single sample gave rise to the 23 T cell receptor beta chains below, sequenced in a study of cytomegalovirus exposure and HLA in healthy donors. Primers included in the PCR were 60 Vbeta and 13 Jbeta primers. The protocol was immunoSEQ multiplex PCR, while the TCRdb copy is restricted to in-frame clones and leaves out a portion. This table has about 98,000 clones, 70% appearing once. The source material was PBMCs. These receptors all come from a man aged 50-60 years in good health and CMV-seronegative.

The chain couples TRBV7-2 to TRBJ1-1; 7 bases line up with TRBD1. The V gene's germline CDR1 is SGHTA and CDR2 FQGNSA. CDR3 length: 15 amino acids. The V and J ends lost 2 bases and 1 base, in that order; junction bases with no gene match: 4. CDR3 coding DNA: TGTGCCAGCAGCTTATCAGGGGGTAAGAACACTGAAGCTTTCTTT. This codes for CASSLSGGKNTEAFF. Variable domain in full (rest from reference TRBV7-2 and TRBJ1-1): GAGVSQSPSNKVTEKGKDVELRCDPISGHTALYWYRQSLGQGLEFLIYFQGNSAPDKSGLPSDRFSAERTGGSVSTLTIQRTQQEDSAVYLCASSLSGGKNTEAFFGQGTRLTVV.

The V gene is TRBV6-1, the J gene TRBJ2-7; 7 nucleotides line up with TRBD1. Trimming removed 2 bases from V and 6 bases from J; junction bases left unmatched: 16. This CDR3 is built from 17 residues. Germline V gene lookup returns CDR1 MNHNS and CDR2 SASEGT. In DNA form, the CDR3 reads TGTGCCAGCAGTGAATGGTCCGGGGAACTACAGGGGTTCGAGCAGTACTTC. It translates to CASSEWSGELQGFEQYF.

This chain joins TRBV30 and TRBJ1-5, with D possibly TRBD1 on 5 matching bases. Trimming shortened V by 2 bases and J by 6 bases, and 8 bases separated the two germline ends. The CDR3 is 12 amino acids. In germline, CDR1 is GTSNPN, CDR2 SVGIG (reference sequence). Here the CDR3 reads CAWSQGSQPQHF. CDR3 coding DNA: TGTGCCTGGAGTCAGGGAAGTCAGCCCCAGCATTTT.

The CDR3 loop is CASSSGQGLDEQYF. The CDR3 DNA sequence: TGCGCCAGCAGCTCGGGACAGGGTTTGGACGAGCAGTACTTC. The V and J genes are TRBV5-1 and TRBJ2-7, with TRBD1 identical over 9 bases. V shed 3 bases, J shed 5 bases, and the junction held 6 bases outside the gene matches. The CDR3 spans 14 residues. CDR1 and CDR2 (germline): SGHRS, YFSETQ.

The genes are TRBV6-5 and TRBJ1-2; 7 bases map to TRBD1. CDR1 MNHEY and CDR2 SVGAGI come from the germline V gene. This CDR3 region has 13 residues. V trimming: 7 bases; J trimming: 4 bases; junction bases outside the gene matches: 6. This chain's CDR3 is CASTQQGTYGYTF. The DNA of the CDR3 is TGTGCCAGCACCCAACAGGGGACCTATGGCTACACCTTC.

The V gene is TRBV2, the J gene TRBJ2-7; 8 nucleotides line up with TRBD1. Germline CDR1 and CDR2: SNHLY and FYNNEI. J lost 3 bases, V lost 10 bases, and 8 bases had no gene match. This CDR3 has 13 amino acids. Written as DNA, the CDR3 is TGTGCCACTACGGACAGGGAAAGCTACGAGCAGTACTTC. Translated, it gives CATTDRESYEQYF.

The genes are TRBV6-1 and TRBJ2-2; tentative D call: TRBD2 (6 bases). The V gene's germline CDR1 is MNHNS and CDR2 SASEGT. Deletions cut 8 bases from V and 5 bases from J, with 12 bases between. The CDR3 is 13 residues long. The CDR3 sequence is CASSIRETGELFF. The CDR3 region has the DNA TGTGCCAGCTCAATACGGGAGACCGGGGAGCTGTTTTTT.

V and J are TRBV11-2 and TRBJ2-7; 9 bases agree with TRBD2. The trim removed 4 bases at V and 3 bases at J, leaving 16 bases unmatched. This CDR3 is built from 18 residues. Germline CDR1 and CDR2: SGHAT and FQNNGV. This chain's CDR3 is CASSSPTDVSTSGYEQYF. The CDR3 DNA reads TGTGCCAGCAGCTCCCCGACAGACGTTTCGACTAGCGGCTACGAGCAGTACTTC.

The chain combines TRBV7-9 with TRBJ2-3, with 14 bases matching TRBD2. Germline CDR1 and CDR2: SEHNR and FQNEAQ (reference sequence). This CDR3 spans 16 amino acids. V trimming: 4 bases; J trimming: 1 base; junction bases outside the gene matches: 1. CDR3 nucleotide sequence: TGTGCCAGCAGCTCGACTAGCGGGGGGGGCACAGATACGCAGTATTTT. It is translated as CASSSTSGGGTDTQYF. The complete variable domain, with remaining parts taken from reference TRBV7-9 and TRBJ2-3, reads DTGVSQNPRHKITKRGQNVTFRCDPISEHNRLYWYRQTLGQGPEFLTYFQNEAQLEKSRLLSDRFSAERPKGSFSTLEIQRTEQGDSAMYLCASSSTSGGGTDTQYFGPGTRLTVL.

This chain connects TRBV9 to TRBJ2-3; 7 nucleotides agree with TRBD1. The CDR3 runs to 16 residues. Trimming removed 0 bases from V and 7 bases from J; junction bases left unmatched: 11. Germline V lookup: CDR1 SGDLS, CDR2 YYNGEE. CDR3 DNA sequence: TGTGCCAGCAGCGTAGCCGGGACAGCGTCTATATATACGCAGTATTTT. The encoded protein is CASSVAGTASIYTQYF.

The chain couples TRBV6-1 to TRBJ2-3, with TRBD2 matching over 10 bases. The CDR3 has 15 amino acids. J was trimmed by 4 bases and V by 4 bases; bases with no gene match: 5. The germline gives CDR1 MNHNS, CDR2 SASEGT. Written as DNA, the CDR3 is TGTGCCAGCAGTGCAAAGCGGGGGGGCCCAGATACGCAGTATTTT. It specifies CASSAKRGGPDTQYF.

The V call is TRBV4-1, the J call TRBJ1-1; 10 nucleotides agree with TRBD1. In germline, CDR1 is MGHRA, CDR2 YSYEKL. V shed 3 bases and J 0 bases; nucleotides not matched to a gene: 13. There are 19 residues in the CDR3. The CDR3 region has the DNA TGCGCCAGCAGCCATTCCATCCGGGACAGGGGTTCCGTGAACACTGAAGCTTTCTTT. Its protein is CASSHSIRDRGSVNTEAFF.

The gene calls are TRBV19 and TRBJ1-5; D perhaps matches TRBD1 (5 bases). CDR1 and CDR2 from the germline V gene are LNHDA and SQIVND (reference sequence). The CDR3 is 18 amino acids. V shed 5 bases and J shed 0 bases, with 20 bases lying between them. The CDR3 reads CASSAGRGDRNSNQPQHF. The CDR3 DNA is TGTGCCAGTAGTGCCGGTCGGGGGGACCGCAATAGCAATCAGCCCCAGCATTTT. Using reference TRBV19 and TRBJ1-5 for the parts outside the CDR3, the full variable domain is DGGITQSPKYLFRKEGQNVTLSCEQNLNHDAMYWYRQDPGQGLRLIYYSQIVNDFQKGDIAEGYSVSREKKESFPLTVTSAQKNPTAFYLCASSAGRGDRNSNQPQHFGDGTRLSIL.

The rearrangement links TRBV14 to TRBJ1-4; 9 nucleotides line up with TRBD1. From germline, CDR1 is SGHDN and CDR2 FVKESK. After removal of 2 bases from V and 3 bases from J, the junction contained 4 bases not matched to a gene. The CDR3 runs to 16 residues. The chain's CDR3 is CASSQYRGHSNEKLFF. In nucleotides, the CDR3 is TGTGCCAGCAGCCAATACAGGGGGCATTCTAATGAAAAACTGTTTTTT. Full variable domain (missing parts from reference TRBV14 and TRBJ1-4): EAGVTQFPSHSVIEKGQTVTLRCDPISGHDNLYWYRRVMGKEIKFLLHFVKESKQDESGMPNNRFLAERTGGTYSTLKVQPAELEDSGVYFCASSQYRGHSNEKLFFGSGTQLSVL.

There are a few counts of this clone. The chain is built from TRBV15 and TRBJ2-7, with unresolved D. The V gene lost 8 bases and the J gene lost 3 bases, with 17 bases spanning the gap. CDR3 length: 14 amino acids. CDR1 is LNHNV and CDR2 is YYDKDF in the germline V gene (reference sequence). The CDR3 DNA sequence: TGTGCCACCTCGACGACATCCAATTTCTACGAGCAGTACTTC. It is translated as CATSTTSNFYEQYF.

A remark on this clone: Within the sample, other DNA sequences also encode this same CDR3. The V gene is TRBV7-2, the J gene TRBJ2-3; the D gene is possibly TRBD2 (6 bases). The CDR3 runs to 15 residues. Trimming left V 1 base short and J 0 bases short, with 8 bases between. Germline V CDR1 and CDR2: SGHTA, FQGNSA. The CDR3 DNA sequence: TGTGCCAGCAGCTTAGTCGGGACTAGCACAGATACGCAGTATTTT. Residues: CASSLVGTSTDTQYF.

V usage is TRBV5-1 and J usage is TRBJ2-1, with 9 bases lining up with TRBD1. The germline gives CDR1 SGHRS, CDR2 YFSETQ. V shed 1 base and J 4 bases; nucleotides not matched to a gene: 3. The CDR3 covers 15 residues. CDR3: CASSLQTGGYNEQFF. In nucleotides, the CDR3 is TGCGCCAGCAGCTTGCAGACAGGGGGTTACAATGAGCAGTTCTTC.

This clone has a single count. The chain couples TRBV28 to TRBJ1-6, with TRBD1 identical over 9 bases. The trim removed 6 bases at V and 2 bases at J, leaving 2 bases unmatched. Germline CDR1 is MDHEN and CDR2 is SYDVKM. CDR3 size: 15 residues. CDR3 region: CASRDRGPYNSPLHF. In DNA, the CDR3 is TGTGCCAGCAGGGACAGGGGACCCTATAATTCACCCCTCCACTTT. Based on the CDR3 plus reference TRBV28 and TRBJ1-6, the full variable domain is DVKVTQSSRYLVKRTGEKVFLECVQDMDHENMFWYRQDPGLGLRLIYFSYDVKMKEKGDIPEGYSVSREKKERFSLILESASTNQTSMYLCASRDRGPYNSPLHFGNGTRLTVT.

The genes are TRBV7-9 and TRBJ1-2, with TRBD1 identical over 8 bases. Germline V gene lookup returns CDR1 SEHNR and CDR2 FQNEAQ (reference sequence). V lost 5 bases and J lost 1; bases outside the gene matches: 6. The CDR3 runs to 15 residues. CDR3 bases: TGTGCCAGCAGCCAAACAGGGGGTGATAACTATGGCTACACCTTC. It yields the protein CASSQTGGDNYGYTF.

This sequence joins TRBV18 and TRBJ1-1, with 7 nucleotides matching TRBD1. This CDR3 region has 15 residues. The germline V gene has CDR1 KGHSH and CDR2 LQKENI. Trimming cost V 3 bases and J 1 base; bases outside gene matches: 5. Written as DNA, the CDR3 is TGTGCCAGCTCACCGCCTCGACAGGGGAACACTGAAGCTTTCTTT. Translating gives CASSPPRQGNTEAFF.

This clone was detected only a few times. This rearrangement joins TRBV5-1 to TRBJ2-1; D might be TRBD2 (6 bases). The V end was cut by 0 bases, the J end by 10 bases, with 14 bases between. Germline loops: CDR1 SGHRS, CDR2 YFSETQ. The CDR3 covers 14 residues. CDR3 nucleotides: TGCGCCAGCAGCTTGGAAGGGCCAGGACTAGAGCAGTTCTTC. Encoded protein: CASSLEGPGLEQFF.

The chain links TRBV5-4 to TRBJ2-7, with TRBD2 identical over 15 bases. V lost 4 bases and J lost 0; bases outside the gene matches: 8. The V gene's germline CDR1 is SGHNT and CDR2 YYREEE (reference sequence). This CDR3 is built from 18 residues. CDR3 region: CASSPGLAGGPSSYEQYF. CDR3 bases: TGTGCCAGCAGCCCGGGACTAGCGGGAGGCCCCAGCTCCTACGAGCAGTACTTC.

The chain joins TRBV11-1 to TRBJ2-2, with D maybe TRBD2 (5 bases). CDR3 size: 14 residues. Trimming left V 7 bases short and J 0 bases short, with 9 bases between. CDR1 is SGHAT and CDR2 is FQDESV in the germline V gene (reference sequence). Written as DNA, the CDR3 is TGTGCCAGCAAGGCTAGCCCGAACACCGGGGAGCTGTTTTTT. It encodes CASKASPNTGELFF.